This TCR beta chain was profiled in a study (dated by TCRdb to 2016 to 2017). Receptor amplification or capture employed RT-PCR. Reads for this sample came from an Illumina MiSeq. TCRdb reworked the public reads: Q25 trimming with fastp, MiXCR clone assembly, productive beta chains retained. Under each unique CDR3 protein, matching rows form one entry showing the most common genes and DNA. In this sample the table shows about 680,000 distinct CDR3 sequences, 14% of which occur a single time. The top ten clonotypes cover roughly 4% of the sample. This clonotype was detected only a few times. The antigen it binds to is not known. Base qualities were left out, and no much larger clone turns up one base away. For CDR1 and CDR2, the germline V gene (reference sequence) lists MNHEY and SMNVEV. V is pared back by 6 bases and J by 0 bases, with 14 bases lying between the germline termini. From cysteine to phenylalanine, the CDR3 is 15 amino acids long. Only the CDR3 portion is preserved as DNA: 45 bases, with reading frame beginning at the first base.

The sequence is built from TRBV27 and TRBJ2-5, with the D gene uncertain. Specimen: memory CD4+ T cells from blood. This TCR derives from a female donor in good health, serving as a healthy control. The DNA sequence follows: TGTGCCAGCAGGCGAAGGACCCAGTACCAAGAGACCCAGTACTTC. It is translated as CASRRRTQYQETQYF.